The 25 T cell receptor beta chains below come from one sample, sequenced in a study of shared clonotypes between healthy human individuals. The method was immunoSEQ multiplex PCR; TCRdb's version includes in-frame clones alone and lacks a portion of them. The sample lists about a million clones; 60% to 80% were seen once. The specimen sequenced was memory CD4+ T cells sorted from blood. Subset: CD45RA-negative fraction. These receptors came from a man in his late teens or twenties in good health.

V gene TRBV5-1 combines with J gene TRBJ2-7; D not resolved. From germline, CDR1 is SGHRS and CDR2 YFSETQ. V was shortened by 0 bases and J by 7 bases, with 11 bases between the two germline ends. The CDR3 extends over 13 amino acids. CDR3 in amino acids: CASSLDPLREQYF. The CDR3 DNA is TGCGCCAGCAGCTTGGATCCGCTTCGGGAGCAGTACTTC.

The rearrangement links TRBV5-5 to TRBJ2-5; 10 bases fit TRBD1. The CDR3 consists of 14 residues. Trimming removed 4 bases from V and 3 bases from J; junction bases left unmatched: 3. Germline loops: CDR1 SGHKS, CDR2 YYEKEE (reference sequence). The CDR3 reads CASSPGQGKETQYF. Here the CDR3 DNA reads TGTGCCAGCAGCCCGGGACAGGGGAAAGAGACCCAGTACTTC.

Details on this clone: A single base separates this from a much larger clone, so it may be a read error. This chain joins TRBV6-5 and TRBJ1-2; 9 bases are shared with TRBD1. Germline V gene lookup returns CDR1 MNHEY and CDR2 SVGAGI. CDR3 length: 14 amino acids. CDR3 DNA: TGTGCCAGCAGTCCCGGGACAGGGAACTCTGGCTACACCTTC. This sequence encodes CASSPGTGNSGYTF.

This clone was seen many times. This chain uses TRBV13 with TRBJ1-6; D uncertain. The V and J ends lost 7 bases and 1 base respectively, with 8 bases between them. The CDR3 has 14 residues. Per the germline V gene, CDR1 is PRHDT and CDR2 is FYEKMQ (reference sequence). Here the CDR3 reads CASTSSSYNSPLHF. For the CDR3, the DNA is TGTGCCAGCACCTCGAGTTCCTATAATTCACCCCTCCACTTT.

The rearrangement links TRBV6-1 to TRBJ1-1, with D unclear. The CDR3 covers 13 residues. Germline V gives CDR1 MNHNS, CDR2 SASEGT. V shed 4 bases and J shed 1 base, with 7 bases lying between them. CDR3 sequence reads: CASSVIKNTEAFF. The CDR3 DNA is TGTGCCAGCAGTGTTATAAAGAACACTGAAGCTTTCTTT.

The chain is built from TRBV28 and TRBJ1-4, with no clear D. This CDR3 has 13 residues. Germline values: CDR1 MDHEN, CDR2 SYDVKM. Trimming pared 5 bases from V and 3 bases from J, leaving 7 bases between. The CDR3 bases are TGTGCCAGCAGTCGGGGAGCTAATGAAAAACTGTTTTTT. Residues: CASSRGANEKLFF.

J is TRBJ1-6 and V is TRBV6-5, with D possibly TRBD1 on 5 matching bases. The CDR3 sequence is 15 residues long. Germline values: CDR1 MNHEY, CDR2 SVGAGI. Trimming pared 8 bases from V and 10 bases from J, leaving 21 bases between. CDR3 in amino acids: CASGRNREGHSPLHF. The CDR3 DNA reads TGTGCCAGCGGACGGAACCGGGAGGGGCACTCACCCCTCCACTTT.

The chain employs TRBV10-3 and TRBJ1-1; TRBD1 is a possible D gene (6 bases). This CDR3 has 13 residues. Trimming shortened V by 7 bases and J by 5 bases, and 14 bases separated the two germline ends. Per germline, CDR1 ENHRY and CDR2 SYGVKD. CDR3 in amino acids: CAITPGGATEAFF. Here the CDR3 DNA reads TGTGCCATCACCCCCGGGGGGGCTACTGAAGCTTTCTTT.

The chain uses TRBV10-3 and TRBJ2-7; D perhaps matches TRBD2 (6 bases). The germline V and J ends were trimmed by 7 bases and 1 base, with 11 bases remaining between them. Germline values: CDR1 ENHRY, CDR2 SYGVKD. This CDR3 spans 13 amino acids. CDR3 sequence reads: CAIKGTPSYEQYF. Written as DNA, the CDR3 is TGTGCCATCAAGGGGACTCCTTCCTACGAGCAGTACTTC.

In this sample, this clone turned up a few times. The chain links TRBV5-4 to TRBJ1-4, with 10 bases that match TRBD1. The CDR3 is 14 residues long. Germline loops: CDR1 SGHNT, CDR2 YYREEE (reference sequence). The V segment lost 4 bases and the J segment 8 bases; nucleotides outside the gene matches: 5. CDR3 protein: CASSTGTGVEKLFF. In DNA form, the CDR3 reads TGTGCCAGCAGCACCGGGACAGGGGTCGAAAAACTGTTTTTT.

This clone was seen a few times. This chain joins TRBV4-3 and TRBJ2-7; 7 bases are a match to TRBD1. Germline values: CDR1 LGHNA, CDR2 YSLEER. Trimming removed 0 bases from V and 0 bases from J; junction bases left unmatched: 11. The CDR3 has 18 residues. The CDR3 reads CASSQDFSGWDSSYEQYF. The CDR3 DNA follows: TGCGCCAGCAGCCAAGATTTTTCCGGGTGGGACAGCTCCTACGAGCAGTACTTC.

This clone was recorded a few times. The rearrangement joins TRBV19 to TRBJ2-3; 11 bases align to TRBD2. The CDR3 extends over 16 amino acids. With V trimmed by 9 bases and J by 2 bases, 10 bases remained unmatched. The germline gives CDR1 LNHDA, CDR2 SQIVND (reference sequence). In DNA, the CDR3 is TGTGCCAGCAATCCGGGACTAGCGGAATACACAGATACGCAGTATTTT. Translating it yields CASNPGLAEYTDTQYF. The whole variable domain, remainder taken from reference TRBV19 and TRBJ2-3, is DGGITQSPKYLFRKEGQNVTLSCEQNLNHDAMYWYRQDPGQGLRLIYYSQIVNDFQKGDIAEGYSVSREKKESFPLTVTSAQKNPTAFYLCASNPGLAEYTDTQYFGPGTRLTVL.

The chain uses TRBV19 and TRBJ1-4; D may be TRBD1 (5 bases). The CDR3 is 16 amino acids. Trimming pared 5 bases from V and 5 bases from J, leaving 18 bases between. CDR1 and CDR2 (germline): LNHDA, SQIVND (reference sequence). The CDR3 coding sequence is TGTGCCAGTAGTTTGACCCGACAGTGGGACAATGAAAAACTGTTTTTT. Its protein product is CASSLTRQWDNEKLFF. Full variable domain (remainder filled in from reference TRBV19 and TRBJ1-4): DGGITQSPKYLFRKEGQNVTLSCEQNLNHDAMYWYRQDPGQGLRLIYYSQIVNDFQKGDIAEGYSVSREKKESFPLTVTSAQKNPTAFYLCASSLTRQWDNEKLFFGSGTQLSVL.

The rearrangement joins TRBV30 to TRBJ2-3; D remains unclear. The CDR3 is 14 residues long. CDR1 and CDR2 (germline): GTSNPN, SVGIG (reference sequence). Trimming removed 2 bases from V and 5 bases from J, with 14 bases in between. The CDR3 loop is CAWSPNSVRDTQYF. CDR3 DNA: TGTGCCTGGAGTCCCAACAGTGTAAGAGATACGCAGTATTTT.

This rearrangement joins TRBV6-1 to TRBJ1-6; D gene ambiguous. The CDR3 spans 14 residues. Germline V gene data show CDR1 as MNHNS and CDR2 as SASEGT. Trimming removed 2 bases at V and 6 bases at J, with 8 bases between. This chain's CDR3 is CASSEPTANSPLHF. CDR3 sequence (DNA): TGTGCCAGCAGTGAACCCACAGCTAATTCACCCCTCCACTTT.

This chain uses TRBV7-3 with TRBJ2-3, with a weak D call TRBD2 (6 bases). The CDR3 runs to 14 residues. V lost 5 bases and J lost 4, with 13 bases in between. Germline-derived CDR1 and CDR2 are SGHTA and FQGTGA. CDR3 in amino acids: CASSPWEDADTQYF. The CDR3 nucleotides are TGTGCCAGCAGCCCCTGGGAGGACGCAGATACGCAGTATTTT.

This clone has just a few counts. This sequence joins TRBV5-1 and TRBJ2-1; the D is unclear. This CDR3 is 14 amino acids long. V was clipped by 4 bases and J by 3 bases, with 11 bases between them. Germline V gene sequence: CDR1 SGHRS, CDR2 YFSETQ. The CDR3 DNA reads as TGCGCCAGCAGCCCCCCACCTGACTACAATGAGCAGTTCTTC. Its protein is CASSPPPDYNEQFF.

The chain is built from TRBV5-5 and TRBJ1-4, with TRBD1 as a possible D gene (5 bases). The V and J ends lost 0 bases and 7 bases respectively, with 13 bases between them. Germline CDR1 SGHKS, CDR2 YYEKEE (reference sequence). CDR3 length: 15 amino acids. CDR3 DNA sequence: TGTGCCAGCAGCTTGGACGGCAGGGCTAGTGAAAAACTGTTTTTT. Its translation: CASSLDGRASEKLFF.

The chain couples TRBV6-1 to TRBJ1-4; no definite D call. The CDR3 covers 14 residues. V was shortened by 4 bases and J by 3 bases, with 9 bases between the two germline ends. Germline CDR1 is MNHNS and CDR2 is SASEGT. The CDR3 spells CASSGGIANEKLFF. CDR3 bases: TGTGCCAGCAGTGGCGGGATAGCTAATGAAAAACTGTTTTTT.

This clone was seen a few times. The chain joins TRBV6-1 to TRBJ1-1; D is uncertain. CDR1 and CDR2 (germline): MNHNS, SASEGT. V gave up 6 bases and J gave up 1 base, with 12 bases separating them. This CDR3 is 14 amino acids long. In DNA form, the CDR3 reads TGTGCCAGCAGGGCTGGGCGGAAGAACACTGAAGCTTTCTTT. Protein sequence: CASRAGRKNTEAFF.

This sequence joins TRBV5-1 and TRBJ2-6; D is possibly TRBD2 (5 bases). Trimming shortened V by 1 base and J by 0 bases, and 11 bases separated the two germline ends. The CDR3 has 17 amino acids. CDR1 SGHRS and CDR2 YFSETQ come from the germline V gene. CDR3 sequence (DNA): TGCGCCAGCAGCTTGCTAGCTGCAGACTCTGGGGCCAACGTCCTGACTTTC. The encoded protein is CASSLLAADSGANVLTF.

V is TRBV7-9 and J is TRBJ1-6; 9 bases agree with TRBD1. CDR1 SEHNR and CDR2 FQNEAQ come from the germline V gene (reference sequence). There are 16 residues in the CDR3. The ends lost 5 bases at V and 5 bases at J; junction bases unmatched: 7. CDR3 in DNA: TGTGCCAGCAGCCCACCCGGGACAGGGAATAATTCACCCCTCCACTTT. It yields the protein CASSPPGTGNNSPLHF.

The V call is TRBV18, the J call TRBJ1-1; tentative D call: TRBD1 (6 bases). This CDR3 contains 14 residues. V was cut by 4 bases and J by 1 base, with 10 bases left in between. Germline V CDR1 and CDR2: KGHSH, LQKENI. This chain's CDR3 is CASSHGGQNTEAFF. The CDR3 region has the DNA TGTGCCAGCTCACATGGGGGGCAGAACACTGAAGCTTTCTTT.

This chain connects TRBV16 to TRBJ1-2; 9 bases are a match to TRBD1. The CDR3 has 15 residues. With 0 bases clipped from V and 8 bases from J, the junction kept 7 bases outside the gene matches. CDR1 KGHSY and CDR2 FQNENV come from the germline V gene. The CDR3 loop is CASSQSGTGYEGYTF. CDR3 in DNA: TGTGCCAGCAGCCAATCCGGGACAGGGTATGAGGGCTACACCTTC.

J is TRBJ2-7 and V is TRBV5-1; 12 nucleotides match TRBD2. The CDR3 length is 15 residues. In germline, CDR1 is SGHRS, CDR2 YFSETQ. The V gene end was trimmed by 4 bases and the J gene end by 2 bases; junction bases not matched to a gene: 4. The CDR3: CASSRGLAGTYEQYF. CDR3 coding DNA: TGCGCCAGCAGCCGCGGACTAGCGGGGACCTACGAGCAGTACTTC.